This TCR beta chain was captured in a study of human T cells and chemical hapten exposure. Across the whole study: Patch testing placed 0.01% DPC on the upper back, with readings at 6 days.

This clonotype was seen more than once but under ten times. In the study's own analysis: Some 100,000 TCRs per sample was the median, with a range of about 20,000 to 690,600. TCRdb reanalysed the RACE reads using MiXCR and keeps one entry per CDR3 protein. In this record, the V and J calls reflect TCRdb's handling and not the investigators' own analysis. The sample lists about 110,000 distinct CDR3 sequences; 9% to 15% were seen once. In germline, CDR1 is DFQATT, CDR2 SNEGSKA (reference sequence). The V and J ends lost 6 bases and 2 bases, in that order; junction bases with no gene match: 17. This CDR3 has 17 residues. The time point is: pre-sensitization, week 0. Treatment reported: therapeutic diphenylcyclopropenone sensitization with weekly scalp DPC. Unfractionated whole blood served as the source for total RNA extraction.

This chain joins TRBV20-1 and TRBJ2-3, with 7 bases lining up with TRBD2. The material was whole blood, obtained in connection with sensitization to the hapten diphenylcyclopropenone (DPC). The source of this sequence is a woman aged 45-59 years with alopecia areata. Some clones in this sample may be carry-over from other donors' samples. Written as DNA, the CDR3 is TGCAGTGCCCCAGCGGGGAGACTAGCTGCTTTCACAGATACGCAGTATTTT. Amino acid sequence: CSAPAGRLAAFTDTQYF.